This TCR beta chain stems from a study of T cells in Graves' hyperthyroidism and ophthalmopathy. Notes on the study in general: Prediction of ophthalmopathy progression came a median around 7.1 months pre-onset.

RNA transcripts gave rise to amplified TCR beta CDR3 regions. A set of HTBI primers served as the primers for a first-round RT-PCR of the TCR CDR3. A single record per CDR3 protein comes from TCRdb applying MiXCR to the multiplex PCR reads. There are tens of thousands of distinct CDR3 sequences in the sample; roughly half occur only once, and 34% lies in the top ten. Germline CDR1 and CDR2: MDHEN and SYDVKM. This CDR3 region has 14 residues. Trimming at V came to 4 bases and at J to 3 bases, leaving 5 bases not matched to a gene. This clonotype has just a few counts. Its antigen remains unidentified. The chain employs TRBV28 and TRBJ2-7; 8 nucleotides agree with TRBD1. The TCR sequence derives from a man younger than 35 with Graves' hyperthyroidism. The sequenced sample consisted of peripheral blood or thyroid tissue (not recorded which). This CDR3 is CASSYSGGFYEQYF. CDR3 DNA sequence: TGTGCCAGCAGTTATTCAGGGGGCTTCTACGAGCAGTACTTC.